This T cell receptor (beta chain) comes out of a study of T cell responses to AZD1222 COVID-19 vaccine. Study-level findings and limits: Recipients of AZD1222 seropositive at baseline numbered only 6 or 7. All repertoire sampling was performed exclusively after the peak T cell response. Nearly half of spike-specific TCRs reportedly target unmutated variant regions. White British people made up most donors, females outnumbered males, and clonal diversity was possibly underestimated.

This table comes from immunoSEQ multiplex PCR, and its TCRdb copy is limited to in-frame clones, with some not included. The sample records 110,000 to 150,000 clones, just over 90% being singletons. As concerns this clone: Its antigen remains unknown.

The CDR3 sequence is 15 residues long. Germline CDR1 is SGHTA and CDR2 is FQGTGA. V shed 5 bases, J shed 6 bases, and the junction held 10 bases outside the gene matches. The sample here was peripheral blood, taken on day 0 of MenACWY control vaccination. The V and J genes are TRBV7-3 and TRBJ2-1; TRBD2 matches 7 bases. The receptor was isolated from an adult in good health. CDR3 protein: CASSIPGLSGNEQFF. The CDR3 region has the DNA TGTGCCAGCAGCATACCGGGACTATCGGGCAATGAGCAGTTCTTC. Looking up the rest from reference TRBV7-3 and TRBJ2-1 gives the full variable domain: GAGVSQTPSNKVTEKGKYVELRCDPISGHTALYWYRQSLGQGPEFLIYFQGTGAADDSGLPNDRFFAVRPEGSVSTLKIQRTERGDSAVYLCASSIPGLSGNEQFFGPGTRLTVL.